This entry concerns a single TCR beta chain. Its antigen remains unidentified. Base quality data are lacking; no much larger clone is found one base away. Participants in the prospective study were aged roughly 18 to 100 years, lived in about two dozen United States geographic areas, and enrolled through a virtual design. To assign participants to cohorts, the prospective study relied on clinical history that participants themselves reported in a screening survey and a study questionnaire. Exposed participants were defined as having been in contact with someone with a PCR-confirmed or clinician-diagnosed COVID-19 case within 2 weeks of study entry. In the prospective study, mobile phlebotomists collected whole blood, serum and a nasopharyngeal or oropharyngeal swab from each participant. Over a roughly two-month period, participants in the prospective study had the option of providing additional blood draws and questionnaires. Prospective study blood samples were shipped either frozen or at room temperature before DNA extraction.

TCRbeta CDR3 regions were amplified from genomic DNA using the immunoSEQ Assay, a bias-controlled multiplex PCR. The source study handled its data this way. Nucleated cell counts per sample were estimated from amplification of reference gene primers within the assay. To quantify the absolute abundance of each unique TCRbeta CDR3 rearrangement, sequence reads were collapsed and filtered. For each sample, productive Simpson clonality was calculated as the square root of Simpson's diversity index across productive rearrangements. TCRdb provides this immuneACCESS table in a form limited to in-frame rearrangements. Some clones are lacking; in checked studies, under half of them reflect an unresolved V gene, and why the rest are absent is not known. D and trimming come from the DNA, and the V and J calls and clone size come from that table. The sample data list roughly 250,000 clones, and 70% to 90% of these were observed just once. 0.87% of the sample lies in the top ten.

The entry originates in a study of blood T cell repertoires in COVID-19 (dated by TCRdb to 2019 to 2021). In terms of the full investigation: Samples from collaborators originated in the United States, Italy and Spain and spanned both the acute and convalescent phases of COVID-19. The material from the prospective study consisted of cDNA or gDNA derived from T cells, B-cell-depleted T cells, or PBMCs. Deeply sampled blood TCRbeta repertoires from subjects exposed to, actively infected with, or recovered from COVID-19 were included in the dataset. A freely available public database, intended as a resource for researchers studying the immune response to SARS-CoV-2, is where the repertoires were released. The samples were drawn from two sources: the first 160 participants of the ongoing ImmuneRACE study, and 1,000 to 1,500 subjects contributed by 6 global collaborators. Sample metadata almost always included a de-identified subject ID, COVID-19 status, age in years and sex. Where HLA class I and class II types were available, the types were taken from metadata supplied by the sample provider, not from assay-based typing. Broader findings and caveats from the paper: Clinical and demographic metadata were provided uncurated, with the amount varying by source and participant.

Sequenced material: PBMCs or T cells enriched from blood (not recorded which). This clonotype was sampled from a man in his forties or fifties who had been exposed to COVID-19.

The DNA is TGCGCCAGCAGCTTGGCCGGGGGGCAGACCCTCTCCTACGAGCAGTACTTC. Its protein reads: CASSLAGGQTLSYEQYF. Here the chain combines TRBV5-1 and TRBJ2-7; perhaps TRBD2 is the D gene, with 7 bases matching. From the cysteine up to the phenylalanine, the CDR3 has a length of 17 residues. Only the CDR3 portion is preserved as DNA: 51 bases, with reading frame beginning at the first base. Reading the germline V gene gives CDR1 SGHRS and CDR2 YFSETQ. Trimming takes 0 bases from V and 0 bases from J, and the germline ends sit 16 bases apart.